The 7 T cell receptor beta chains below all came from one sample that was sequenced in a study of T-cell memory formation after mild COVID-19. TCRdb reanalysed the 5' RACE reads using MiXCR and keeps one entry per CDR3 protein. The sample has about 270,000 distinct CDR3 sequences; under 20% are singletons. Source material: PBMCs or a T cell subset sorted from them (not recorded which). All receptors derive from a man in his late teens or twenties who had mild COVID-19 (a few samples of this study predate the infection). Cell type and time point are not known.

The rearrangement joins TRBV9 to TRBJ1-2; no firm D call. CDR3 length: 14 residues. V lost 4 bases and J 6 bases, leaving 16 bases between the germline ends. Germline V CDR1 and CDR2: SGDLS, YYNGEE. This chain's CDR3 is CASSRDDTRDGYTF. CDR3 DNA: TGTGCCAGCAGCCGAGATGACACGCGGGATGGCTACACCTTC.

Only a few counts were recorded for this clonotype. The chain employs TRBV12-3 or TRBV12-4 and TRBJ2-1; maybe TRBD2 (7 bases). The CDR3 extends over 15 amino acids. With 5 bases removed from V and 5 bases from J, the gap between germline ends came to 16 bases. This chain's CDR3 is CASSDGGPLNNEQFF. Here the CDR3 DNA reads TGTGCCAGCAGTGACGGGGGGCCGTTAAACAATGAGCAGTTCTTC.

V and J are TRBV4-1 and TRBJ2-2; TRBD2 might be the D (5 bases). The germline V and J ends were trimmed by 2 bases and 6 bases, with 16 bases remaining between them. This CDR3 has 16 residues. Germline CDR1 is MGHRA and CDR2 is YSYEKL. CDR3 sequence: CASSQPTRKAAGELFF. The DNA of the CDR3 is TGCGCCAGCAGCCAACCCACTAGAAAGGCGGCCGGGGAGCTGTTTTTT.

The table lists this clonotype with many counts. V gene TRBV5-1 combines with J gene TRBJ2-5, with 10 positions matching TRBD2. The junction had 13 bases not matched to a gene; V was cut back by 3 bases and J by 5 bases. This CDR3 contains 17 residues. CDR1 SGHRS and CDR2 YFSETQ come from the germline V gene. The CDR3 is CASSSGLAAPGGETQYF. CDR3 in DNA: TGCGCCAGCAGCTCCGGACTAGCGGCCCCTGGGGGGGAGACCCAGTACTTC.

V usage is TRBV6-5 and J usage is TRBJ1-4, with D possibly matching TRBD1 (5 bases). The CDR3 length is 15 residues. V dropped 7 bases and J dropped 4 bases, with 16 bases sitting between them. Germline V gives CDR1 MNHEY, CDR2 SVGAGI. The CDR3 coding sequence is TGTGCCAGCACCCCAGGAGGGGCCGGTAATGAAAAACTGTTTTTT. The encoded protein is CASTPGGAGNEKLFF.

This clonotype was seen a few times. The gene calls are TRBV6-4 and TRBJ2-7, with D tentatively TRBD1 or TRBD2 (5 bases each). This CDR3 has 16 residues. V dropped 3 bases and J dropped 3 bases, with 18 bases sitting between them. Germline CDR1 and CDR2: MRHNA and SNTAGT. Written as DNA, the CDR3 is TGTGCCAGCAGTGAATCAACCTGGGACGATCTCTACGAGCAGTACGTC. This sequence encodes CASSESTWDDLYEQYV.

CDR3: CASSETPTGYDEQYV. The CDR3 coding sequence is TGTGCCAGCAGCGAGACCCCAACAGGGTACGACGAGCAGTACGTC. The chain links TRBV2 to TRBJ2-7, with TRBD1 as a possible D gene (6 bases). Trimming shortened V by 6 bases and J by 5 bases, and 20 bases separated the two germline ends. This CDR3 is built from 15 residues. CDR1 is SNHLY, CDR2 FYNNEI, per germline.